This is a list of T cell receptor beta chains from one sample in a study of blood T cell repertoires in COVID-19. Some clones are missing from TCRdb's copy, which holds only in-frame ones; the method was immunoSEQ multiplex PCR. The sample has approximately 65,000 clones, over 65% seen once. The sample was peripheral blood. These receptors originate from a human donor in a cohort sampled during active COVID-19. Both conserved end residues are trimmed from each CDR3.

length: 14
J: TRBJ2-2
V: TRBV28
CDR3: ASSASGTGGTGELF

length: 11
J: TRBJ2-7
V: TRBV14
CDR3: ASSPKGAYEQY

length: 14
J: TRBJ2-3
V: TRBV9
CDR3: ASSEVGGQSTDTQY

length: 13
J: TRBJ2-2
V: TRBV5-1
CDR3: ASSLERSAPGELF

length: 14
J: TRBJ2-3
V: TRBV5-1
CDR3: ASSLAFGQVPDTQY

length: 15
J: TRBJ1-5
V: TRBV28
CDR3: ASSFNVGTGVTQPQH

length: 16
J: TRBJ2-3
V: TRBV28
CDR3: ATTSYGRGRRAGDTQY

length: 16
J: TRBJ2-5
V: TRBV10-3
CDR3: AISLRGQGGSGQETQY

length: 15
J: TRBJ2-7
V: TRBV6-2/TRBV6-3
CDR3: ASSLTSGSSIIYEQY

length: 10
J: TRBJ2-5
V: TRBV28
CDR3: ASGGGVETQY

length: 14
J: TRBJ2-3
V: TRBV3-1/TRBV3-2
CDR3: ASSWTSGGATDTQY

length: 11
J: TRBJ2-7
V: TRBV28
CDR3: ASKNRGLYEQY

length: 14
J: TRBJ1-6
V: TRBV18
CDR3: ASSPHGQATNSPLH

length: 13
J: TRBJ2-1
V: TRBV7-2
CDR3: ASSRRTGNLNEQF

length: 13
J: TRBJ2-3
V: TRBV5-1
CDR3: ASSLSGGSTDTQY

length: 15
J: TRBJ2-1
V: TRBV7-8
CDR3: ASSLHGSRTSYNEQF